The rows below give T cell receptor beta chains drawn from one sample of a study of CD8 T cells in ankylosing spondylitis. TCRdb independently ran MiXCR on the 5' RACE reads; one entry per CDR3 protein. The sample contains 100,000 or so distinct CDR3 sequences, around 24% of which appear only once. The sample was synovial fluid, either unsorted or a sorted T cell fraction (not recorded which). These receptors came from a male donor with ankylosing spondylitis. The CDR3 runs from the conserved cysteine through the conserved F or W. Fields, in order: J gene, V gene, D gene, clone size, CDR3 protein, CDR3 DNA. The D gene is left open where the match is weak. Expanded clones are given a class, and other clones once, few, many or no size at all.

TRBJ2-2 | TRBV2 | - | - | CASVAVRDAGELFF | TGTGCCAGCGTAGCAGTCCGGGATGCCGGGGAGCTGTTTTTT
TRBJ1-1 | TRBV4-1 | TRBD1 | many | CASSPRTGGITEAFF | TGCGCCAGCAGCCCACGGACAGGGGGAATCACTGAAGCTTTCTTT
TRBJ2-1 | TRBV5-1 | - | few | CASSPEGVRYNEQFF | TGCGCCAGCAGCCCGGAGGGGGTCCGATACAATGAGCAGTTCTTC
TRBJ1-1 | TRBV11-2 | - | few | CASSLLQGRYTEAFF | TGTGCCAGCAGCTTACTCCAGGGACGGTACACTGAAGCTTTCTTT
TRBJ2-3 | TRBV3-1 | TRBD2 | few | CASSQEAAGGTKYF | TGTGCCAGCAGCCAAGAAGCAGCGGGGGGAACTAAGTATTTT
TRBJ2-3 | TRBV24-1 | - | many | CATSEGVDTQYF | TGTGCCACCAGTGAAGGGGTAGATACGCAGTATTTT
TRBJ2-1 | TRBV16 | - | few | CASSQWGDEQFF | TGTGCCAGCAGCCAATGGGGTGATGAGCAGTTCTTC
TRBJ1-1 | TRBV9 | TRBD1 | - | CASSVGQGGDAFF | TGTGCCAGCAGCGTGGGGCAGGGGGGAGACGCTTTCTTT
TRBJ2-1 | TRBV7-7 | TRBD2 | many | CASSRSGTTYNEQFF | TGTGCCAGCAGCCGCTCCGGGACTACCTACAATGAGCAGTTCTTC
TRBJ2-1 | TRBV29-1 | TRBD2 | - | CSGRGASGATYNEQFF | TGCAGCGGGAGGGGGGCTAGCGGGGCTACCTACAATGAGCAGTTCTTC
TRBJ2-5 | TRBV6-2/TRBV6-3 | TRBD2 | few | CASSGLAGVQETQYF | TGTGCCAGCAGCGGACTAGCGGGTGTACAAGAGACCCAGTACTTC
TRBJ2-7 | TRBV21-1 | - | few | CASSPKFAQATYEQYF | TGTGCCAGCAGCCCTAAATTCGCACAGGCCACCTACGAGCAGTACTTC
TRBJ2-3 | TRBV5-1 | - | many | CASSYGGPSTDTQYF | TGCGCCAGCAGCTACGGTGGCCCTAGCACAGATACGCAGTATTTT
TRBJ2-2 | TRBV20-1 | - | - | CSARDTKASNTGELFF | TGCAGTGCTAGAGACACCAAAGCCTCGAACACCGGGGAGCTGTTTTTT
TRBJ2-7 | TRBV11-1 | - | few | CASSLQYAGTYEQYF | TGTGCCAGCAGCTTGCAGTACGCTGGGACCTACGAGCAGTACTTC
TRBJ2-1 | TRBV27 | TRBD2 | many | CASSHPTSGRANEQFF | TGTGCCAGCAGCCATCCCACTAGCGGGAGGGCCAATGAGCAGTTCTTC
TRBJ2-3 | TRBV5-1 | - | - | CASSQDLNTQYF | TGCGCCAGCAGCCAGGACCTTAATACGCAGTATTTT
TRBJ1-1 | TRBV13 | TRBD1 | - | CASSLGDRVSAEAFF | TGTGCCAGCAGCTTAGGGGACAGGGTTTCCGCTGAAGCTTTCTTT
TRBJ1-1 | TRBV7-9 | TRBD1 | - | CASSLDRANTEAFF | TGTGCCAGCAGCCTCGACAGGGCGAACACTGAAGCTTTCTTT
TRBJ2-2 | TRBV20-1 | TRBD1 | - | CSGSGQGGGELFF | TGCAGTGGTTCGGGACAGGGTGGCGGGGAGCTGTTTTTT
TRBJ2-2 | TRBV6-1 | TRBD1 | few | CASSEMWVGTVLNTGELFF | TGTGCCAGCAGTGAAATGTGGGTTGGGACAGTCTTGAACACCGGGGAGCTGTTTTTT
TRBJ1-5 | TRBV24-1 | - | many | CATSDRGDQPQHF | TGTGCCACCAGTGACAGGGGAGATCAGCCCCAGCATTTT
TRBJ2-2 | TRBV20-1 | - | few | CSASRSGNPGELFF | TGCAGTGCTAGTAGGTCAGGGAATCCCGGGGAGCTGTTTTTT
TRBJ2-2 | TRBV5-1 | - | few | CASSWLPNTGELFF | TGCGCCAGCAGTTGGTTACCGAACACCGGGGAGCTGTTTTTT
TRBJ1-1 | TRBV5-1 | - | - | CASSSHGTPNTEAFF | TGCGCCAGCAGCTCCCACGGGACACCGAACACTGAAGCTTTCTTT
TRBJ1-1 | TRBV10-3 | - | - | CAISGGTRDDTEAFF | TGTGCCATCAGTGGGGGGACTAGGGATGACACTGAAGCTTTCTTT
TRBJ1-1 | TRBV28 | - | many | CASSLWSTEAFF | TGTGCCAGCAGTTTATGGTCCACTGAAGCTTTCTTT
TRBJ1-4 | TRBV18 | TRBD1 | once | CASSRPGGETEKLFF | TGTGCCAGCTCACGGCCAGGGGGCGAGACTGAAAAACTGTTTTTT